Listed below are T cell receptor beta chains from one sample, sequenced in a study of OX40 agonist ivuxolimab in advanced cancers. Libraries were prepared by immunoSEQ multiplex PCR; TCRdb keeps only in-frame clonotypes and omits some of them. The sample includes 15,000 to 20,000 clones, about 70% of them seen just once. The sequencing here drew on CD4+ or CD8+ T cells sorted from blood, taken in a trial of the OX40 agonist ivuxolimab. These receptor sequences come from an adult with an advanced solid tumor such as melanoma, head and neck, liver or kidney cancer. Both conserved end residues are part of each CDR3. Each record gives: J gene, D gene, V gene, CDR3 protein. The D gene is left open where the match is weak.

J: TRBJ1-2
D: .
V: TRBV28
CDR3: CATGGIYGYTF

J: TRBJ2-3
D: TRBD1
V: TRBV5-6
CDR3: CASSVLGQGATDTQYF

J: TRBJ1-1
D: .
V: TRBV5-6
CDR3: CASSLGGWQGSPEAFF

J: TRBJ2-5
D: TRBD1
V: TRBV7-9
CDR3: CASSLAQGAEETQYF

J: TRBJ1-2
D: .
V: TRBV28
CDR3: CASSFWESNYGYTF

J: TRBJ2-7
D: TRBD2
V: TRBV2
CDR3: CANLGGVSYEQYF

J: TRBJ2-7
D: .
V: TRBV28
CDR3: CASRPPGQSYEQYF

J: TRBJ2-3
D: .
V: TRBV28
CDR3: CASSLVMASGTDTQYF

J: TRBJ2-5
D: .
V: TRBV6-5
CDR3: CASSTGGQETQYF

J: TRBJ1-1
D: TRBD1
V: TRBV27
CDR3: CASSSPTGRDTEAFF

J: TRBJ1-1
D: .
V: TRBV28
CDR3: CASTPRDGNEAFF

J: TRBJ2-5
D: .
V: TRBV28
CDR3: CASSFGGIETQYF

J: TRBJ1-2
D: .
V: TRBV6-5
CDR3: CASSYGYLGYTF

J: TRBJ2-1
D: TRBD2
V: TRBV28
CDR3: CASSQTSGSFNEQFF

J: TRBJ2-1
D: TRBD2
V: TRBV2
CDR3: CASSEGASGRGEQFF

J: TRBJ2-3
D: TRBD2
V: TRBV4-3
CDR3: CASSQDYEREVTRTDTQYF

J: TRBJ1-1
D: .
V: TRBV7-9
CDR3: CASSPPRAMEDTEAFF

J: TRBJ2-7
D: .
V: TRBV11-2
CDR3: CASSLSSYEQYF

J: TRBJ2-4
D: .
V: TRBV4-1
CDR3: CASSQGLVKNIQYF

J: TRBJ2-1
D: TRBD2
V: TRBV5-1
CDR3: CASSLPAGVGNEQFF

J: TRBJ2-3
D: TRBD2
V: TRBV11-2
CDR3: CASSRWVVPGGAQYF

J: TRBJ1-5
D: .
V: TRBV4-1
CDR3: CASSQEVRTYQPQHF

J: TRBJ1-1
D: .
V: TRBV4-3
CDR3: CASSQGSEAFF

J: TRBJ2-7
D: .
V: TRBV28
CDR3: CASSVEGLQYF

J: TRBJ2-4
D: .
V: TRBV19
CDR3: CASTPSAGAKNIQYF

J: TRBJ2-7
D: TRBD1
V: TRBV6-5
CDR3: CASSLPGQSAYEQYF

J: TRBJ2-3
D: .
V: TRBV27
CDR3: CASSLFPQDTQYF

J: TRBJ2-7
D: .
V: TRBV9
CDR3: CASSVGGEFYEQYF

J: TRBJ2-7
D: .
V: TRBV27
CDR3: CASSRDRNSYEQYF

J: TRBJ2-7
D: .
V: TRBV19
CDR3: CASSMGVERGYEQYF

J: TRBJ2-7
D: .
V: TRBV19
CDR3: CASSMKGPYEQYF

J: TRBJ2-7
D: .
V: TRBV28
CDR3: CASSTNLSYEQYF

J: TRBJ2-2
D: TRBD2
V: TRBV10-3
CDR3: CAIGAGPERDYTGELFF

J: TRBJ2-1
D: TRBD2
V: TRBV28
CDR3: CASSIAGDSYNEQFF

J: TRBJ2-1
D: TRBD1
V: TRBV7-6
CDR3: CASSWDRYNEQFF

J: TRBJ2-1
D: .
V: TRBV28
CDR3: CASILRSLSYNEQFF

J: TRBJ2-7
D: TRBD1
V: TRBV4-3
CDR3: CASSHAGGEQYF

J: TRBJ1-1
D: .
V: TRBV27
CDR3: CASSLNPTAEAFF

J: TRBJ2-7
D: TRBD2
V: TRBV5-8
CDR3: CASTPGLAGAYEQYF

J: TRBJ2-1
D: TRBD2
V: TRBV30
CDR3: CAWGLAGSEQFF

J: TRBJ2-5
D: .
V: TRBV7-9
CDR3: CASTPSGSGPQYF

J: TRBJ1-5
D: .
V: TRBV5-5
CDR3: CASSLQGALQPQHF

J: TRBJ2-7
D: .
V: TRBV6-1
CDR3: CASSEAPAEQYF

J: TRBJ1-4
D: .
V: TRBV2
CDR3: CASSEFEGSTNEKLFF

J: TRBJ2-5
D: TRBD1
V: TRBV9
CDR3: CASSVGTPPGQMYQETQYF

J: TRBJ2-4
D: .
V: TRBV7-8
CDR3: CASSLRTELAKNIQYF

J: TRBJ2-7
D: TRBD2
V: TRBV7-6
CDR3: CASSSSGSDEQYF

J: TRBJ2-7
D: .
V: TRBV6-1
CDR3: CASSHNEQYF